This T cell receptor beta chain is drawn from a study of post-analysis software for immune sequencing data. CDR1 and CDR2 from the germline V gene are SGHRS and YFSETQ. Germline trimming cut 5 bases from V and 2 bases from J; bases unmatched to any gene: 10. This CDR3 region has 15 residues. This clonotype turned up a few times. What it binds is unknown. Findings and caveats of the study: Four or five TRBV segments were more frequent in patients than controls; TRBV5-6, TRBV5-1 and TRBV20-1 belonged to this group. Comparison with controls showed significantly lower normalized Chao1 diversity in multiple sclerosis patients. F measure showed strong co-clustering of same-batch samples.

cDNA libraries of TCR beta carried unique molecular identifiers. MiXCR, applied by TCRdb to the PCR reads, yields one record per CDR3 protein. The sample has fewer than 850,000 distinct CDR3 sequences, 25% to 30% seen once; the top ten hold roughly 0.54%. This sequence was found in a girl aged 5-17 years with multiple sclerosis. V and J are TRBV5-1 and TRBJ2-7, with 7 bases identical to TRBD2. Sequenced sample: blood. CDR3 coding DNA: TGCGCCAGCAGTCCTTTTAGCGGGCGAACCTACGAGCAGTACTTC. It yields the protein CASSPFSGRTYEQYF.